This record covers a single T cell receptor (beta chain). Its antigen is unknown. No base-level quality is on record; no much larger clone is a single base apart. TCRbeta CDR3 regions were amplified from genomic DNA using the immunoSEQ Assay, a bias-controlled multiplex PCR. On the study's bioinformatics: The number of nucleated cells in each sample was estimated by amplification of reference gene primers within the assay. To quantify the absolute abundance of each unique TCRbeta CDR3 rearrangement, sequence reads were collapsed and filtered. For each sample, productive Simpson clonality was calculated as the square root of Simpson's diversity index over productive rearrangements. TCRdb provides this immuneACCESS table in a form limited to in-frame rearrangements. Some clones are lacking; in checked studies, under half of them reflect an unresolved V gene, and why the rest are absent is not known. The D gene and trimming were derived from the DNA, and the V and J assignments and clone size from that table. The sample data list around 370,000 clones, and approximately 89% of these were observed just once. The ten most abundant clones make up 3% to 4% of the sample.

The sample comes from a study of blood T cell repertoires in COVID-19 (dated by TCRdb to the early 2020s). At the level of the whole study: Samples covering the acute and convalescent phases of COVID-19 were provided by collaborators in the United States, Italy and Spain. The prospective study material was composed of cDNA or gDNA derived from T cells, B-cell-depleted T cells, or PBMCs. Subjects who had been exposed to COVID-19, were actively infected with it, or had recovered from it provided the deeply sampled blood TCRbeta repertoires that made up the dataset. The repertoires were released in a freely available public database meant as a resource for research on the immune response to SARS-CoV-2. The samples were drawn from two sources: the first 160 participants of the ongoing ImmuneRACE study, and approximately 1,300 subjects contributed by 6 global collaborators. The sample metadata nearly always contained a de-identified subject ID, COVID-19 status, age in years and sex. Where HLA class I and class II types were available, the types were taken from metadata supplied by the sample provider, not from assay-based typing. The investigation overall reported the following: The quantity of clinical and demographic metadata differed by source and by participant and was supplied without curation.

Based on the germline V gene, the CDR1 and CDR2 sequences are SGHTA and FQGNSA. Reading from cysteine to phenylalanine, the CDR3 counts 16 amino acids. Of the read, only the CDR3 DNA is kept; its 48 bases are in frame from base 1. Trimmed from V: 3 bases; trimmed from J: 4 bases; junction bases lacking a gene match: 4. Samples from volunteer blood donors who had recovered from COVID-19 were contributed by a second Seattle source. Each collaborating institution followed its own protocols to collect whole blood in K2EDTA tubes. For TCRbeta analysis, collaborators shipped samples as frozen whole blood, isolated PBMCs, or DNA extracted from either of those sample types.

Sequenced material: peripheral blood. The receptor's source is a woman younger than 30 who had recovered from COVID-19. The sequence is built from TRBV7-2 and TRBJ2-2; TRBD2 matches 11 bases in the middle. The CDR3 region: CASSLTSGVSTGELFF. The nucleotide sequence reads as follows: TGTGCCAGCAGCTTGACTAGCGGGGTTTCCACCGGGGAGCTGTTTTTT. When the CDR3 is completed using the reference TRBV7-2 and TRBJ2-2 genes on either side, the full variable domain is GAGVSQSPSNKVTEKGKDVELRCDPISGHTALYWYRQSLGQGLEFLIYFQGNSAPDKSGLPSDRFSAERTGGSVSTLTIQRTQQEDSAVYLCASSLTSGVSTGELFFGEGSRLTVL.